One sample yielded the 30 T cell receptor beta chains listed below, sequenced in a study of T cell repertoires in cytomegalovirus infection. TCRdb analysed the reads with MiXCR anew, one entry per CDR3 protein. Among over 450,000 distinct CDR3 sequences, roughly 10% were seen once, and the ten largest hold 10%. Source material: PBMCs. The receptors stem from a human donor in good health (CMV status not recorded). Some clones in this sample may be carry-over from other donors' samples.

This clonotype occurred many times. The J gene is TRBJ2-7, the V gene TRBV2; tentative D call: TRBD1 (6 bases). Germline V gene sequence: CDR1 SNHLY, CDR2 FYNNEI. The CDR3 runs to 16 residues. Trimming pared 6 bases from V and 1 base from J, leaving 19 bases between. The CDR3 loop is CASSLNWGQRSYEQYF. The CDR3, as DNA: TGTGCCAGCAGCCTTAATTGGGGGCAGCGTTCCTACGAGCAGTACTTC.

This clonotype has more than one count but fewer than ten. One junction end disagrees with the germline gene, perhaps due to a read error. The gene calls are TRBV2 and TRBJ1-1; D possibly corresponds to TRBD1 (5 bases). In germline, CDR1 is SNHLY, CDR2 FYNNEI. CDR3 length: 13 amino acids. The CDR3 sequence: CACRVRFLGEAFF. CDR3 nucleotides: TGTGCCTGCAGGGTTCGGTTTCTCGGTGAAGCTTTCTTT.

CDR3 coding DNA: TGTGCCCCTCGTAAGGGTGGTTTTGATGATGGCTACACCTTC. Protein product: CAPRKGGFDDGYTF. This chain connects TRBV7-9 to TRBJ1-2; D not certain. Between the trimmed V and J ends, which lost 11 bases and 6 bases, there was a span of 22 bases. The length of the CDR3 is 14 residues. The germline gives CDR1 SEHNR, CDR2 FQNEAQ (reference sequence).

This clonotype was counted many times. This chain uses TRBV6-5 with TRBJ2-1; 9 positions match TRBD2. CDR1 is MNHEY and CDR2 is SVGAGI in the germline V gene. V gave up 5 bases and J gave up 13 bases; unmatched junction bases: 9. This CDR3 has 13 residues. Written as DNA, the CDR3 is TGTGCCAGCAGTCCTCCGGGACTAGCCGTCCAGTTCTTC. Its protein product is CASSPPGLAVQFF.

The V and J genes are TRBV27 and TRBJ1-4; D is uncertain. Trimming stripped 5 bases from V and 12 bases from J, with 16 bases between. CDR3 length: 13 residues. In germline, CDR1 is MNHEY, CDR2 SMNVEV (reference sequence). Here the CDR3 DNA reads TGTGCCAGCAGTCCGGACGCCCGGCTTCAACTGTTTTTT. Protein sequence: CASSPDARLQLFF.

In its sample, this clonotype was seen many times. The chain recombines TRBV6-1 with TRBJ1-2; 8 bases align to TRBD1. CDR3 length: 14 amino acids. Per germline, CDR1 MNHNS and CDR2 SASEGT. J lost 7 bases, V lost 5 bases, and 9 bases had no gene match. The CDR3 nucleotides read TGTGCCAGCAGTTACCAGGGGGCAGTTGGTGGCTACACCTTC. Protein product: CASSYQGAVGGYTF.

This clonotype was recorded a few times. The rearrangement links TRBV6-8 to TRBJ1-2; D gene unclear. CDR1 and CDR2 (germline): MNHGY, SAAAGT. This CDR3 region has 14 residues. V lost 3 bases to trimming and J lost 3 bases, with 11 bases between them. For the CDR3, the DNA is TGTGCCAGCAGTTATGGGCGGGATTACTATGGCTACACCTTC. Protein sequence: CASSYGRDYYGYTF.

In its sample, this clonotype was seen a few times. The chain employs TRBV2 and TRBJ2-1; D is ambiguous. CDR3 length equals 13 residues. CDR1 and CDR2 (germline): SNHLY, FYNNEI. V lost 7 bases to trimming and J lost 8 bases, with 15 bases between them. CDR3 protein: CASKTTIRDEQFF. The CDR3 nucleotides read TGTGCCAGCAAGACAACCATTCGGGATGAGCAGTTCTTC. The full variable domain, its missing parts supplied by reference TRBV2 and TRBJ2-1, is EPEVTQTPSHQVTQMGQEVILRCVPISNHLYFYWYRQILGQKVEFLVSFYNNEISEKSEIFDDQFSVERPDGSNFTLKIRSTKLEDSAMYFCASKTTIRDEQFFGPGTRLTVL.

This chain connects TRBV24-1 to TRBJ1-5; D gene unclear. The CDR3 covers 15 residues. CDR1 and CDR2 (germline): KGHDR, SFDVKD. The ends were cut back, 11 bases at V and 4 bases at J, with 20 bases in the middle. The CDR3 sequence is CAIRRHKSGNQPQHF. CDR3 sequence (DNA): TGTGCCATCAGGCGGCATAAAAGTGGGAATCAGCCCCAGCATTTT.

This clonotype appeared a few times. This chain joins TRBV19 and TRBJ2-1; 7 bases align to TRBD2. CDR1 is LNHDA and CDR2 is SQIVND in the germline V gene (reference sequence). V gave up 9 bases and J gave up 6 bases; unmatched junction bases: 14. CDR3 size: 15 residues. CDR3 in amino acids: CASTSGVQRGNEQFF. CDR3 coding DNA: TGTGCCAGCACTTCGGGGGTTCAGCGGGGCAATGAGCAGTTCTTC.

Ten or more counts support this clonotype. This sequence joins TRBV14 and TRBJ2-7, with a weak D call TRBD2 (6 bases). Trimming shortened V by 0 bases and J by 0 bases, and 15 bases separated the two germline ends. CDR1 is SGHDN and CDR2 is FVKESK in the germline V gene. The CDR3 spans 17 residues. The CDR3: CASSQDFNGSRSYEQYF. DNA of the CDR3: TGTGCCAGCAGCCAAGATTTCAACGGGAGCCGCTCCTACGAGCAGTACTTC.

There are many counts of this clonotype. This chain uses TRBV6-2 or TRBV6-3 with TRBJ1-3; D is possibly TRBD1 (6 bases). Trimming shortened V by 4 bases and J by 0 bases, and 16 bases separated the two germline ends. The germline V gene has CDR1 MNHEY and CDR2 SVGEGT. The CDR3 is 17 amino acids. CDR3 sequence reads: CASSFRTTGTSGNTIYF. The CDR3 DNA reads as TGTGCCAGCAGTTTCCGGACCACAGGGACCTCTGGAAACACCATATATTTT.

This clonotype was observed at least ten times. This chain connects TRBV3-1 to TRBJ1-1, with D perhaps matching TRBD1 (5 bases). The CDR3 extends over 17 amino acids. Germline assignment: CDR1 LGHDT and CDR2 YNNKEL (reference sequence). V was cut by 0 bases and J by 1 base, with 15 bases left in between. CDR3 DNA sequence: TGTGCCAGCAGCCAAGAACTTGGGGGGAAGGCGAACACTGAAGCTTTCTTT. Translating it yields CASSQELGGKANTEAFF. The variable domain in full, completed from reference TRBV3-1 and TRBJ1-1, reads DTAVSQTPKYLVTQMGNDKSIKCEQNLGHDTMYWYKQDSKKFLKIMFSYNNKELIINETVPNRFSPKSPDKAHLNLHINSLELGDSAVYFCASSQELGGKANTEAFFGQGTRLTVV.

The gene calls are TRBV3-1 and TRBJ1-5, with D unresolved. The CDR3 runs to 15 residues. Germline CDR1 is LGHDT and CDR2 is YNNKEL (reference sequence). V lost 0 bases and J lost 2, with 8 bases in between. The CDR3 nucleotides are TGTGCCAGCAGCCAAGATCACGGGGGCAATCAGCCCCAGCATTTT. Encoded protein: CASSQDHGGNQPQHF.

The sample holds a few counts of this clonotype. The chain has TRBV6-2 or TRBV6-3 and TRBJ1-4, with D possibly matching TRBD1 (6 bases). CDR1 is MNHEY and CDR2 is SVGEGT in the germline V gene. The CDR3 is 15 residues long. V shed 6 bases and J shed 8 bases, with 19 bases lying between them. The CDR3: CASRNRASLWEKLFF. CDR3 coding DNA: TGTGCCAGCAGGAACAGGGCAAGTTTGTGGGAAAAACTGTTTTTT.

This clonotype was recorded many times. The chain combines TRBV7-2 with TRBJ2-7; D call uncertain. The length of the CDR3 is 14 residues. Germline CDR1 is SGHTA and CDR2 is FQGNSA. Trimming shortened V by 3 bases and J by 4 bases, and 13 bases separated the two germline ends. In nucleotides, the CDR3 is TGTGCCAGCAGCTTGATATTGGGATCTTACGAGCAGTACTTC. Translated, it gives CASSLILGSYEQYF.

This clonotype was recorded a few times. The chain combines TRBV5-1 with TRBJ1-1; D uncertain. The length of the CDR3 is 16 residues. Between the trimmed V and J ends, which lost 3 bases and 3 bases, there was a span of 18 bases. The germline V gene encodes CDR1 SGHRS and CDR2 YFSETQ. CDR3 sequence reads: CASSYIYGRVDTEAFF. CDR3 DNA: TGCGCCAGCAGCTATATATATGGTCGTGTCGACACTGAAGCTTTCTTT.

This clonotype was observed many times. The chain uses TRBV12-3 or TRBV12-4 and TRBJ1-1, with TRBD1 matching 11 bases. The CDR3 spans 15 residues. With V trimmed by 5 bases and J by 4 bases, 6 bases remained unmatched. The CDR3 loop reads CASSLWTGGGTEAFF. The CDR3 DNA follows: TGTGCCAGCAGTCTATGGACAGGGGGCGGCACTGAAGCTTTCTTT.

The CDR3 is CASSVGTGGLAKNIQYF. The CDR3 DNA sequence: TGCGCCAGCAGCGTGGGGACAGGGGGTTTAGCCAAAAACATTCAGTACTTC. The chain recombines TRBV5-1 with TRBJ2-4; 11 bases match TRBD1. The V and J ends lost 4 bases and 0 bases, in that order; junction bases with no gene match: 6. CDR1 is SGHRS and CDR2 is YFSETQ in the germline V gene. The CDR3 totals 17 residues.

This clonotype occurred many times. The chain links TRBV7-9 to TRBJ2-1; TRBD2 aligns across 14 bases. With 3 bases clipped from V and 7 bases from J, the junction kept 5 bases outside the gene matches. This CDR3 spans 16 amino acids. The germline V gene encodes CDR1 SEHNR and CDR2 FQNEAQ (reference sequence). CDR3 loop: CASSFFGTSGSNEQFF. DNA for the CDR3: TGTGCCAGCAGCTTCTTCGGGACTAGCGGGAGTAATGAGCAGTTCTTC.

At least ten counts were recorded for this clonotype. This chain uses TRBV7-2 with TRBJ2-7; 9 bases agree with TRBD1. Germline CDR1 and CDR2: SGHTA and FQGNSA. Unmatched junction bases numbered 5, after V lost 5 bases and J lost 9 bases. The CDR3 consists of 12 residues. CDR3 coding DNA: TGTGCCAGCAGCCCCGGGACAGGGACGCAGTACTTC. This translates into CASSPGTGTQYF.

This sequence joins TRBV29-1 and TRBJ2-1; the D gene is possibly TRBD2 (6 bases). Germline CDR1 reads SQVTM; CDR2 reads ANQGSEA. V dropped 3 bases and J dropped 4 bases, with 19 bases sitting between them. This CDR3 has 16 amino acids. CDR3 residues: CSVDPLFGGEYNEQFF. The CDR3 coding sequence is TGCAGCGTTGATCCCTTATTCGGGGGAGAGTACAATGAGCAGTTCTTC.

The V gene is TRBV5-1, the J gene TRBJ1-2; 10 bases fit TRBD1. J lost 6 bases, V lost 4 bases, and 9 bases had no gene match. CDR3 length equals 15 residues. CDR1 and CDR2 from the germline V gene are SGHRS and YFSETQ. The CDR3 bases are TGCGCCAGCAGCGTGGGAACCGGGACAGGGGATGGCTACACCTTC. This translates into CASSVGTGTGDGYTF. Supplemented by reference TRBV5-1 and TRBJ1-2, the full variable domain reads KAGVTQTPRYLIKTRGQQVTLSCSPISGHRSVSWYQQTPGQGLQFLFEYFSETQRNKGNFPGRFSGRQFSNSRSEMNVSTLELGDSALYLCASSVGTGTGDGYTFGSGTRLTVV.

This chain connects TRBV5-4 to TRBJ1-5, with 10 bases fitting TRBD1. The trim removed 2 bases at V and 3 bases at J, leaving 5 bases unmatched. CDR3 length: 16 residues. Germline V gene lookup returns CDR1 SGHNT and CDR2 YYREEE (reference sequence). The CDR3 loop is CASSFGGQGVNQPQHF. The CDR3 DNA is TGTGCCAGCAGCTTTGGTGGACAGGGGGTCAATCAGCCCCAGCATTTT.

This clonotype was counted many times. The J gene is TRBJ2-3, the V gene TRBV7-3; no clear D gene. This CDR3 has 13 amino acids. Trimming cost V 3 bases and J 2 bases, with 6 bases left between them. The V gene's germline CDR1 is SGHTA and CDR2 FQGTGA. CDR3 DNA sequence: TGTGCCAGCAGCTTGGGCTACACAGATACGCAGTATTTT. It codes for CASSLGYTDTQYF.

This chain links TRBV28 with TRBJ2-7; D gene unclear. Trimming removed 4 bases from V and 3 bases from J, with 16 bases in between. The CDR3 is made up of 15 amino acids. From germline, CDR1 is MDHEN and CDR2 SYDVKM. The CDR3 DNA reads TGTGCCAGCAGTTATCAAAGACTCCTTTTCTACGAGCAGTACTTC. This gives the protein CASSYQRLLFYEQYF.

This clonotype showed up many times. V is TRBV6-5 and J is TRBJ2-7, with 8 bases identical to TRBD1. J lost 4 bases, V lost 2 bases, and 4 bases had no gene match. This CDR3 contains 14 residues. Per germline, CDR1 MNHEY and CDR2 SVGAGI. The CDR3 DNA is TGTGCCAGCAGTTACACGGACAGGGCGTACGAGCAGTACTTC. Residues: CASSYTDRAYEQYF.

The J gene is TRBJ1-1, the V gene TRBV15; D gene uncertain. The CDR3 has 15 amino acids. Germline V lookup: CDR1 LNHNV, CDR2 YYDKDF (reference sequence). V lost 5 bases and J lost 2, with 15 bases in between. The CDR3 nucleotides read TGTGCCACCAGCTCACCCGACCGGGGAAACACTGAAGCTTTCTTT. Residues: CATSSPDRGNTEAFF.

This clonotype was observed at least ten times. J is TRBJ1-2 and V is TRBV19, with TRBD1 identical over 9 bases. CDR1 and CDR2 (germline): LNHDA, SQIVND (reference sequence). The CDR3 runs to 15 residues. With 9 bases clipped from V and 7 bases from J, the junction kept 15 bases outside the gene matches. The CDR3 reads CASRNRDRDSGGYTF. CDR3 DNA: TGTGCCAGCCGAAACCGGGACAGGGATTCGGGTGGCTACACCTTC.

This clonotype was found many times. V and J are TRBV28 and TRBJ1-5, with TRBD1 matching over 7 bases. This CDR3 has 14 residues. The trim removed 3 bases at V and 5 bases at J, leaving 4 bases unmatched. The germline gives CDR1 MDHEN, CDR2 SYDVKM. For the CDR3, the DNA is TGTGCCAGCAGTTTGACGACAGGGTATCAGCCCCAGCATTTT. It codes for CASSLTTGYQPQHF.